The clone carrying this TCR beta chain was detected many times. Its target is unknown. Trimming removed 5 bases from V and 7 bases from J, with 14 bases in between. The CDR3 covers 14 residues. CDR1 is SGHTA, CDR2 FQGNSA, per germline. This entry comes from a study of identical twins. Study-wide points: Cord blood beta clonotypes present at high abundance carried fewer insertions; no such pattern appeared in memory repertoires. The authors noted that invariant MAIT and iNKT cells could partly confound zero-insertion analyses. Out-of-frame alpha sequences shared by twins showed excess low generation probability.

Each CDR3 protein gets one entry after TCRdb re-called the 5' RACE reads with MiXCR. The data contain 450,000 or so distinct CDR3 sequences, approximately 24% of them singletons. In addition, the sample was reused for a study of T cells expressing NK-cell markers. That source notes: Expanded NKG2C+ T cell clones were not confirmed as HCMV-specific.

The gene calls are TRBV7-2 and TRBJ2-2; D possibly corresponds to TRBD1 (5 bases). Input material: CD4+ T cells sorted from blood. The TCR originated in a woman under 30 in good health. CDR3 sequence reads: CASSPNTQGGELFF. As DNA, the CDR3 is TGTGCCAGCAGCCCAAACACCCAGGGCGGGGAGCTGTTTTTT. Full variable domain (remainder filled in from reference TRBV7-2 and TRBJ2-2): GAGVSQSPSNKVTEKGKDVELRCDPISGHTALYWYRQSLGQGLEFLIYFQGNSAPDKSGLPSDRFSAERTGGSVSTLTIQRTQQEDSAVYLCASSPNTQGGELFFGEGSRLTVL.